This T cell receptor beta chain is from a study of early T cells in non-severe SARS-CoV-2 infection (dated by TCRdb to about 2021). Background on the whole study: Because TCR sequencing was done on bulk RNA from unsorted whole blood, the alpha and beta chains could not be paired.

Notes on this clonotype: Its antigen is still unknown. Mismatch with germline at one junction end may stem from a read error.

This was a case-control study nested in a cohort of healthcare workers in London, UK, who had nasopharyngeal swab PCR tests and blood samples taken every week. Between 23 and 31 March 2020, the week of the UK lockdown, healthcare workers were enrolled and then followed up weekly for as long as 16 weeks. The research as a whole found: VDJdb matching was skewed toward anti-spike CD8 responses and likely underestimated virus-specific expansions by missing private and CD4 specificities.

Libraries came from 5' RACE. Sequencing was carried out with a NextSeq 500. To correct for sequencing error and PCR bias, the TCR library protocol tagged individual cDNA molecules with unique molecular identifiers. Both TCR alpha and beta chains were sequenced, and tight co-correlation was observed between alpha and beta sequence abundances in each sample. Under the source paper's analysis protocol: Decombinator V4 was used to annotate TCR sequences for V gene, J gene and CDR3. TCRs were defined as expanded if a significant change between any two time points was detected under a Poisson model with p below 0.0001. TCR abundances were normalised to the total number of TCRs sequenced per sample and were expressed as counts per million. VDJdb, accessed on 1 November 2021, was searched for TCRs annotated for CMV, EBV and SARS-CoV-2, and TCRs annotated for more than one antigen were excluded. The raw public data were reprocessed by TCRdb itself: fastp quality trimming at Q25, MiXCR clonotype calling, in-frame beta chains only. When rows share a CDR3 protein, they turn into one entry using the most common DNA and genes. TCRdb's processing, not the authors', yielded these V and J calls. This sample holds 45,000 to 50,000 distinct CDR3 sequences; roughly 6% were observed only once. The top ten clonotypes cover 2.8% of the sample.

Sequencing was performed on whole blood, taken at baseline. The TCR was taken from an adult who was a healthcare worker with PCR-confirmed SARS-CoV-2 infection or an uninfected control (not recorded which).

The CDR3 corresponds to CAGSLAHDGQGYTF. The DNA sequence reads TGTGCCGGCAGCTTAGCGCATGACGGGCAGGGCTACACCTTC. In this chain, TRBV7-2 is recombined with TRBJ1-2; too little of a D gene remains to name it. Taken from cysteine to phenylalanine, the CDR3 has 14 residues. CDR3 DNA only is kept here, 42 bases in frame from base 1. Taken from the germline V gene, the CDR1 and CDR2 loops are SGHTA and FQGNSA.